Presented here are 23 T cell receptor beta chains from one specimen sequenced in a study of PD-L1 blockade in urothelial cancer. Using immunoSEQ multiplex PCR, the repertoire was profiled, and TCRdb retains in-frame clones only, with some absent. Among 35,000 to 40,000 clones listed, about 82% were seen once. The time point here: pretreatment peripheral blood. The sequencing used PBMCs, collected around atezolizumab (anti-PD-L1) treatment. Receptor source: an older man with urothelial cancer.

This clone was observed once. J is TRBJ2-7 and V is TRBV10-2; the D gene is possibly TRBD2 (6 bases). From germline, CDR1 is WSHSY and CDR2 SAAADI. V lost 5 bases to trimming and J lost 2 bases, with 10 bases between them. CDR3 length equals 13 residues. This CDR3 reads CASSRESPYEQYF. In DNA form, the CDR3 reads TGCGCCAGCAGTCGGGAGTCCCCCTACGAGCAGTACTTC.

The CDR3 DNA is TGCGCCAGCAGCTTGGAACTAGCGGGAGGGCTAGGGAAAACAGATACGCAGTATTTT. This codes for CASSLELAGGLGKTDTQYF. The chain carries TRBV5-1 and TRBJ2-3; 13 positions agree with TRBD2. The CDR3 is made up of 19 amino acids. V shed 0 bases and J 3 bases; nucleotides not matched to a gene: 10. In germline, CDR1 is SGHRS, CDR2 YFSETQ.

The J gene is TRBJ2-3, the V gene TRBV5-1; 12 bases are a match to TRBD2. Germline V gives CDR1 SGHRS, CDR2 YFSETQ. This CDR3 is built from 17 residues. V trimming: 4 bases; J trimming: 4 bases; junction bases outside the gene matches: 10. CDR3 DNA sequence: TGCGCCAGCAGCCCATCTCTAGCGGGAGGGGGTGCAGATACGCAGTATTTT. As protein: CASSPSLAGGGADTQYF. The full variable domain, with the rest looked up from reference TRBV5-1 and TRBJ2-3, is KAGVTQTPRYLIKTRGQQVTLSCSPISGHRSVSWYQQTPGQGLQFLFEYFSETQRNKGNFPGRFSGRQFSNSRSEMNVSTLELGDSALYLCASSPSLAGGGADTQYFGPGTRLTVL.

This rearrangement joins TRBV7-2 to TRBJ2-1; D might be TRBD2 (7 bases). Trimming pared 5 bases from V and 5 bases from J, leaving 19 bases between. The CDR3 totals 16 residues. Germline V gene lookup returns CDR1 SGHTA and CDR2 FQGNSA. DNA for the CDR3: TGTGCCAGCAGCCCACGCAGGGGCGGGGGACACAATGAGCAGTTCTTC. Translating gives CASSPRRGGGHNEQFF. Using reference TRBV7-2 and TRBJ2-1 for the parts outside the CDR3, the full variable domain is GAGVSQSPSNKVTEKGKDVELRCDPISGHTALYWYRQSLGQGLEFLIYFQGNSAPDKSGLPSDRFSAERTGGSVSTLTIQRTQQEDSAVYLCASSPRRGGGHNEQFFGPGTRLTVL.

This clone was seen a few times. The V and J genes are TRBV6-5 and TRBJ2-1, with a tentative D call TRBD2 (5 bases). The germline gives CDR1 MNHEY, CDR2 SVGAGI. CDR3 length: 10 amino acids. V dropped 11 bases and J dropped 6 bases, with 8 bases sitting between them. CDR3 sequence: CAPGCNEQFF. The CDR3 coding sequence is TGTGCCCCGGGGTGCAATGAGCAGTTCTTC.

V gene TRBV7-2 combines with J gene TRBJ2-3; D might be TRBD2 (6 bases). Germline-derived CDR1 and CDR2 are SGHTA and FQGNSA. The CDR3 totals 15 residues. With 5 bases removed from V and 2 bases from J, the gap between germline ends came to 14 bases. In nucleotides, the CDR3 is TGTGCCAGCAGCCCCCGCGGGGCCCCCACAGATACGCAGTATTTT. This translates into CASSPRGAPTDTQYF.

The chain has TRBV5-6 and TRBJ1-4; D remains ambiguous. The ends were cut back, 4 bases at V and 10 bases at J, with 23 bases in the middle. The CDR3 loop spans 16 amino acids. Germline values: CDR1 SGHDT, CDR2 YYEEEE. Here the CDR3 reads CASSNGPPNDGGKLFF. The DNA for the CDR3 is TGTGCCAGCAGCAACGGGCCTCCCAATGACGGAGGAAAACTGTTTTTT.

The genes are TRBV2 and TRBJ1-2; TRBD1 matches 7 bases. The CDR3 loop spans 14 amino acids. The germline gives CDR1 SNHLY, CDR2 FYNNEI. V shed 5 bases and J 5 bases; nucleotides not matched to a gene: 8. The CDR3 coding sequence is TGTGCCAGCAGTTCGCAGACAGGGCAGTATGGCTACACCTTC. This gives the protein CASSSQTGQYGYTF.

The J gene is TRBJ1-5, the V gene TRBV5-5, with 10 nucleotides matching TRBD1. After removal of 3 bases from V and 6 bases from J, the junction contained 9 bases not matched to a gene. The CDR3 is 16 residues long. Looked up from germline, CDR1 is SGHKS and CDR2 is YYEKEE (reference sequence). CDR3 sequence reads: CASSSTDRGLFQPQHF. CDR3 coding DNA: TGTGCCAGCAGCTCGACTGACAGGGGGCTTTTTCAGCCCCAGCATTTT.

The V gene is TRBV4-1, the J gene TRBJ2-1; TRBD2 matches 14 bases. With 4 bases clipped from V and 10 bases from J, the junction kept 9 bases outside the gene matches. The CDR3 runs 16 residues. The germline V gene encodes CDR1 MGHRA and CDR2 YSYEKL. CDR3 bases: TGCGCCAGCAGCCGAGGACTAGCGGGAGGAAGTGGAGAGCAGTTCTTC. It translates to CASSRGLAGGSGEQFF.

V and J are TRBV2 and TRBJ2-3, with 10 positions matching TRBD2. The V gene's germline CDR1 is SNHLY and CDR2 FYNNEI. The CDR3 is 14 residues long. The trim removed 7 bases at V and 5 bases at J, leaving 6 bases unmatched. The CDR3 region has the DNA TGTGCCAGCATGTCACTAGCGGGGATAGATACGCAGTATTTT. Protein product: CASMSLAGIDTQYF.

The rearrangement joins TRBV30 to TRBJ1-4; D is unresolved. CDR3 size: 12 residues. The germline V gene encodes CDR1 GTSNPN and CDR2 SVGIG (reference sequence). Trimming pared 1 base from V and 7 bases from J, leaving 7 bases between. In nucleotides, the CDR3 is TGTGCCTGGAGTGGTGGGCCTGAAAAACTGTTTTTT. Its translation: CAWSGGPEKLFF.

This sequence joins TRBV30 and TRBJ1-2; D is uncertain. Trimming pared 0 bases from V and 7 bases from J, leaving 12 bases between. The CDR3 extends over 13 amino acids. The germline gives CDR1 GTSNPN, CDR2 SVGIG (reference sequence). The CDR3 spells CAWSVRVGSGYTF. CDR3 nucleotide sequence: TGTGCCTGGAGTGTACGTGTGGGCAGTGGCTACACCTTC.

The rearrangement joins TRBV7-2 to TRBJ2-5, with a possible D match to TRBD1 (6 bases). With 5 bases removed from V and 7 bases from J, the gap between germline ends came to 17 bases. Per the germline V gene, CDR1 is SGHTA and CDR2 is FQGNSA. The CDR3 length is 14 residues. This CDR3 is CASSIRGGPRTQYF. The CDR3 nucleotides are TGTGCCAGCAGCATAAGAGGGGGTCCAAGGACCCAGTACTTC.

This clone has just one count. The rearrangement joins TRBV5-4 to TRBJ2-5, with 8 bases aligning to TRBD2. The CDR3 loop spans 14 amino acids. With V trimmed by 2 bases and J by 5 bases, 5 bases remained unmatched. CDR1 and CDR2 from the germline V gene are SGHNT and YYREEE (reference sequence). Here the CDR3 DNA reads TGTGCCAGCAGCTTAGCGGGAGTAGTGGAGACCCAGTACTTC. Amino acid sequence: CASSLAGVVETQYF.

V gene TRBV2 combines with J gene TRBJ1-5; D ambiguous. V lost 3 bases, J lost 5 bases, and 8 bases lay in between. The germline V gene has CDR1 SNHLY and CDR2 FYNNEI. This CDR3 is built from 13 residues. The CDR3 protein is CASSEEVDQPQHF. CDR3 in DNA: TGTGCCAGCAGTGAGGAGGTGGATCAGCCCCAGCATTTT. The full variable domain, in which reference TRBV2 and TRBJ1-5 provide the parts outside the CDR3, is EPEVTQTPSHQVTQMGQEVILRCVPISNHLYFYWYRQILGQKVEFLVSFYNNEISEKSEIFDDQFSVERPDGSNFTLKIRSTKLEDSAMYFCASSEEVDQPQHFGDGTRLSIL.

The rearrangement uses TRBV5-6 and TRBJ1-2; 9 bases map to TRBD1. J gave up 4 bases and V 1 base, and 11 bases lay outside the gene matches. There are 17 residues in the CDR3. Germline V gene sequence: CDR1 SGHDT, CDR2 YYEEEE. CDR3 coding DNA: TGTGCCAGCAGCTTGCGGTCCGCCGGGACAGGGTCCTATGGCTACACCTTC. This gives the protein CASSLRSAGTGSYGYTF.

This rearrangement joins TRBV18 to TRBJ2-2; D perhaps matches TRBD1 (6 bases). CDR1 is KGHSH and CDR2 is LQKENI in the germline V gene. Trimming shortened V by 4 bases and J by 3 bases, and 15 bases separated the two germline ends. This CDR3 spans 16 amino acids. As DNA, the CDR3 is TGTGCCAGCTCACAGCAATCGGACAGAGACACCGGGGAGCTGTTTTTT. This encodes CASSQQSDRDTGELFF.

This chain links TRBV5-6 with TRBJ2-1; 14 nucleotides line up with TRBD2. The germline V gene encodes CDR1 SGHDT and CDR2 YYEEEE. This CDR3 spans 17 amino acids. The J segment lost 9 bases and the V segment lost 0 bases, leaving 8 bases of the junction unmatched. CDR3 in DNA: TGTGCCAGCAGCTTGGCCGGGACTAGCGGGAGCCTGGGTGAGCAGTTCTTC. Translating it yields CASSLAGTSGSLGEQFF.

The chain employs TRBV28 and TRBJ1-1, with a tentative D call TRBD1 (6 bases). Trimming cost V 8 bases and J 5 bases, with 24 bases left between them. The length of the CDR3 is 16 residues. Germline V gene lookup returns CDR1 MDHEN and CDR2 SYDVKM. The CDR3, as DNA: TGTGCCAGCCCTGCCTCCCGTCGGGGGGCATGGACTGAAGCTTTCTTT. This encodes CASPASRRGAWTEAFF.

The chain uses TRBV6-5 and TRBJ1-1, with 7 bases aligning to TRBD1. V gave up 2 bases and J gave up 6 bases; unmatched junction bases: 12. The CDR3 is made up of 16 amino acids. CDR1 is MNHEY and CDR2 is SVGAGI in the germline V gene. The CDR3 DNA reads TGTGCCAGCAGTTACCGGACAGGTCCGATAGGCTCTGAAGCTTTCTTT. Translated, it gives CASSYRTGPIGSEAFF.

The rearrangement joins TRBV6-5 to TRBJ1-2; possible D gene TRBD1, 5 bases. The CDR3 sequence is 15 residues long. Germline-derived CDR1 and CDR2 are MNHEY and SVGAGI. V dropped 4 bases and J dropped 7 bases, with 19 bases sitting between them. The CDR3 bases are TGTGCCAGCAGTTCTGGGGACTGGGGGGTTGGTGGCTACACCTTC. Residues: CASSSGDWGVGGYTF.

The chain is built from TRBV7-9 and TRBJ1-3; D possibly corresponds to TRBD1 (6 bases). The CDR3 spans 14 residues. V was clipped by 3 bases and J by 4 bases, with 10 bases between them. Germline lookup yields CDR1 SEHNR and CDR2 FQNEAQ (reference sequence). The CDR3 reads CASSFTGGGNTIYF. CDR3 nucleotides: TGTGCCAGCAGCTTTACTGGGGGCGGAAACACCATATATTTT.